The 26 T cell receptor beta chains below were found in one sample sequenced in a study of cytomegalovirus exposure and HLA in healthy donors. Primers for the PCR totalled 60 Vbeta and 13 Jbeta. Method: immunoSEQ multiplex PCR; TCRdb's copy keeps in-frame clones and lacks some. The table shows some 100,000 clones, with around 73% occurring only once. The source material was PBMCs. These receptors originate from a man aged 35 to 55 in good health and CMV-seronegative.

V usage is TRBV6-5 and J usage is TRBJ1-6, with 7 bases that match TRBD1. This CDR3 has 15 amino acids. V lost 4 bases and J lost 10; bases outside the gene matches: 10. Germline V gene data show CDR1 as MNHEY and CDR2 as SVGAGI. CDR3 nucleotide sequence: TGTGCCAGCAGTTCGGAACAGGGGACACGATCACCCCTCCACTTT. Translation: CASSSEQGTRSPLHF.

The chain couples TRBV4-3 to TRBJ1-3; D is uncertain. This CDR3 contains 16 residues. Trimming stripped 1 base from V and 4 bases from J, with 14 bases between. Germline V CDR1 and CDR2: LGHNA, YSLEER. In DNA, the CDR3 is TGCGCCAGCAGCCAAGGACCGGGGAATTCCGGAAACACCATATATTTT. Its translation is CASSQGPGNSGNTIYF.

Here the CDR3 DNA reads TGTGCCAGCAGCGCCCAAGAAGGGGGCTGGCGGTGGAGCAATCAGCCCCAGCATTTT. It is translated as CASSAQEGGWRWSNQPQHF. The chain uses TRBV14 and TRBJ1-5; 7 nucleotides line up with TRBD1. The germline V gene encodes CDR1 SGHDN and CDR2 FVKESK. CDR3 length equals 19 residues. V lost 5 bases to trimming and J lost 1 base; unmatched junction nucleotides: 17.

The rearrangement uses TRBV4-1 and TRBJ2-2, with D possibly matching TRBD2 (6 bases). The CDR3 has 15 residues. Germline assignment: CDR1 MGHRA and CDR2 YSYEKL. Trimming took 6 bases from V and 5 from J, leaving 16 bases between them. This CDR3 is CASRQSGWGTGELFF. Written as DNA, the CDR3 is TGCGCCAGCAGACAAAGCGGGTGGGGTACCGGGGAGCTGTTTTTT.

This sequence joins TRBV11-2 and TRBJ1-4, with TRBD1 matching over 9 bases. Trimming cost V 5 bases and J 8 bases; bases outside gene matches: 12. Germline V gene lookup returns CDR1 SGHAT and CDR2 FQNNGV. There are 16 residues in the CDR3. CDR3 region: CASSPSGTGSGEKLFF. The CDR3 bases are TGTGCCAGCAGCCCTAGTGGGACAGGGTCTGGGGAAAAACTGTTTTTT.

Notes on this clone: At one end the junction does not follow the germline gene, possibly because of a read error. J is TRBJ2-7 and V is TRBV7-9; no firm D call. CDR1 is SEHNR, CDR2 FQNEAQ, per germline (reference sequence). The length of the CDR3 is 12 residues. DNA for the CDR3: TGTTCCAGCAGCCACGAGGAGTACGAGCAGTACTTC. Translated: CSSSHEEYEQYF.

This clone was observed a handful of times. The J gene is TRBJ2-7, the V gene TRBV28; no firm D call. In germline, CDR1 is MDHEN, CDR2 SYDVKM. The CDR3 totals 14 residues. V lost 8 bases, J lost 0 bases, and 14 bases lay in between. The DNA for the CDR3 is TGTGCCAGCGAGAAACAGCCGAGCTCCTACGAGCAGTACTTC. It specifies CASEKQPSSYEQYF. Supplemented by reference TRBV28 and TRBJ2-7, the full variable domain reads DVKVTQSSRYLVKRTGEKVFLECVQDMDHENMFWYRQDPGLGLRLIYFSYDVKMKEKGDIPEGYSVSREKKERFSLILESASTNQTSMYLCASEKQPSSYEQYFGPGTRLTVT.

The rearrangement joins TRBV5-6 to TRBJ2-7, with D tentatively TRBD2 (6 bases). This CDR3 comprises 15 residues. V gave up 4 bases and J gave up 2 bases, with 16 bases separating them. CDR1 and CDR2 from the germline V gene are SGHDT and YYEEEE. CDR3 residues: CASSPRVAVTYEQYF. The CDR3 nucleotides read TGTGCCAGCAGCCCCCGGGTAGCGGTTACCTACGAGCAGTACTTC.

The chain combines TRBV7-6 with TRBJ1-6; no firm D call. The CDR3 spans 16 residues. CDR1 and CDR2 (germline): SGHVS, FNYEAQ. Trimming removed 5 bases at V and 10 bases at J, with 21 bases between. The CDR3 region has the DNA TGTGCCAGCAGCCCCGGATCCATTCTAGACGCCTCACCCCTCCACTTT. Translation gives CASSPGSILDASPLHF.

This clone was detected a few times. The V call is TRBV5-3, the J call TRBJ2-7; 7 bases line up with TRBD2. TRBV5-3 falls under the ORF class, with uncertain function. The V gene end was trimmed by 4 bases and the J gene end by 3 bases; junction bases not matched to a gene: 13. CDR3 size: 16 residues. DNA of the CDR3: TGTGCCAGAAGCGTTTGTCGCACTAGCGAGAGCTACGAGCAGTACTTC. Translation: CARSVCRTSESYEQYF.

The rearrangement links TRBV5-1 to TRBJ2-7, with 9 bases aligning to TRBD2. The V gene end was trimmed by 1 base and the J gene end by 6 bases; junction bases not matched to a gene: 14. The CDR3 totals 17 residues. Germline loops: CDR1 SGHRS, CDR2 YFSETQ. The CDR3 loop reads CASSLNIAGALRGEQYF. DNA for the CDR3: TGCGCCAGCAGCTTGAATATAGCGGGGGCCCTCCGTGGCGAGCAGTACTTC. The complete variable domain, with remaining parts taken from reference TRBV5-1 and TRBJ2-7, reads KAGVTQTPRYLIKTRGQQVTLSCSPISGHRSVSWYQQTPGQGLQFLFEYFSETQRNKGNFPGRFSGRQFSNSRSEMNVSTLELGDSALYLCASSLNIAGALRGEQYFGPGTRLTVT.

The V call is TRBV2, the J call TRBJ1-5; 7 bases map to TRBD1. Trimming cost V 6 bases and J 6 bases; bases outside gene matches: 14. This CDR3 spans 16 amino acids. Germline V gene data show CDR1 as SNHLY and CDR2 as FYNNEI. The CDR3 DNA reads TGTGCCAGCAGGGTCGGTGCCTCAGGGGGTCGTCAGCCCCAGCATTTT. Translating gives CASRVGASGGRQPQHF.

The V and J genes are TRBV28 and TRBJ1-1; unclear D gene. CDR3 length: 16 amino acids. CDR1 and CDR2 (germline): MDHEN, SYDVKM. V was trimmed by 6 bases and J by 0 bases, leaving 17 bases between them. The CDR3: CASRPSHWTLNTEAFF. CDR3 in DNA: TGTGCCAGCAGGCCTTCACACTGGACTTTGAACACTGAAGCTTTCTTT.

V and J are TRBV10-1 and TRBJ2-7; weak D call: TRBD1 (6 bases). Trimming took off 2 bases at V and 3 bases at J, with 11 bases between the two ends. CDR1 is WNHNN and CDR2 is SYGVQD in the germline V gene (reference sequence). The CDR3 runs to 14 residues. Here the CDR3 DNA reads TGCGCCAGCAGTGAGATTAGGGGGATCTACGAGCAGTACTTC. Translated: CASSEIRGIYEQYF.

This chain connects TRBV9 to TRBJ1-1; D remains unclear. Trimming removed 1 base from V and 4 bases from J, with 5 bases in between. CDR1 and CDR2 (germline): SGDLS, YYNGEE. CDR3 length: 12 residues. In DNA form, the CDR3 reads TGTGCCAGCAGCGTACAGGTCACTGAAGCTTTCTTT. Protein product: CASSVQVTEAFF.

This clone turned up a few times. The rearrangement links TRBV18 to TRBJ1-2; 7 bases line up with TRBD1. The V segment lost 6 bases and the J segment 3 bases; nucleotides outside the gene matches: 10. This CDR3 spans 15 amino acids. Germline V CDR1 and CDR2: KGHSH, LQKENI. The CDR3: CASSYHRGVDYGYTF. The DNA of the CDR3 is TGTGCCAGCTCGTACCACAGGGGAGTAGACTATGGCTACACCTTC.

The V call is TRBV11-2, the J call TRBJ1-1; weak D call: TRBD1 (5 bases). This CDR3 region has 13 residues. V lost 8 bases, J lost 5 bases, and 15 bases lay in between. In germline, CDR1 is SGHAT, CDR2 FQNNGV. The CDR3 region has the DNA TGTGCCAGCCGAAGGGGCCTTGAGACTGAAGCTTTCTTT. Amino acid sequence: CASRRGLETEAFF.

This clone was seen a single time. The rearrangement uses TRBV2 and TRBJ2-3; D is undetermined. Trimming left V 4 bases short and J 6 bases short, with 17 bases between. The germline V gene encodes CDR1 SNHLY and CDR2 FYNNEI. The CDR3 is 15 residues long. CDR3 in amino acids: CASSVSVRASDTQYF. The CDR3 DNA reads as TGTGCCAGCAGTGTTTCGGTGAGAGCATCGGATACGCAGTATTTT. Combining the CDR3 with reference TRBV2 and TRBJ2-3 gives the whole variable domain EPEVTQTPSHQVTQMGQEVILRCVPISNHLYFYWYRQILGQKVEFLVSFYNNEISEKSEIFDDQFSVERPDGSNFTLKIRSTKLEDSAMYFCASSVSVRASDTQYFGPGTRLTVL.

V usage is TRBV4-1 and J usage is TRBJ2-1; 8 bases fit TRBD2. Germline V gene data show CDR1 as MGHRA and CDR2 as YSYEKL. The CDR3 has 18 residues. The ends lost 2 bases at V and 0 bases at J; junction bases unmatched: 9. The CDR3 bases are TGCGCCAGCAGCCAATTCTTAGCGGGGTCGAGCTCCTACAATGAGCAGTTCTTC. This gives the protein CASSQFLAGSSSYNEQFF.

The chain employs TRBV5-1 and TRBJ1-1; 7 bases match TRBD1. In germline, CDR1 is SGHRS, CDR2 YFSETQ. V lost 4 bases to trimming and J lost 3 bases; unmatched junction nucleotides: 6. This CDR3 spans 14 amino acids. In nucleotides, the CDR3 is TGCGCCAGCAGCATACGACAGGGTGACACTGAAGCTTTCTTT. This gives the protein CASSIRQGDTEAFF.

J is TRBJ2-1 and V is TRBV14; 9 nucleotides agree with TRBD2. The CDR3 spans 14 residues. V dropped 6 bases and J dropped 6; count of bases not matched to a gene: 6. Looked up from germline, CDR1 is SGHDN and CDR2 is FVKESK. The CDR3 coding sequence is TGTGCCAGCAGACCCTGGCGGGGGGGCAATGAGCAGTTCTTC. Its translation: CASRPWRGGNEQFF.

The rearrangement uses TRBV5-1 and TRBJ1-1; TRBD1 agrees at 8 bases. CDR3 length: 15 residues. Looked up from germline, CDR1 is SGHRS and CDR2 is YFSETQ. Trimming took 1 base from V and 4 from J; bases not matched to a gene: 6. This CDR3 is CASSLQGAIGTEAFF. CDR3 sequence (DNA): TGCGCCAGCAGCTTGCAGGGGGCGATAGGCACTGAAGCTTTCTTT.

This rearrangement joins TRBV27 to TRBJ2-7, with TRBD1 matching 9 bases. The CDR3 runs 15 residues. The V segment lost 6 bases and the J segment 2 bases; nucleotides outside the gene matches: 8. Germline values: CDR1 MNHEY, CDR2 SMNVEV (reference sequence). CDR3 nucleotide sequence: TGTGCCAGCAGCCGGACGGGACAGGGTACCTACGAGCAGTACTTC. It encodes CASSRTGQGTYEQYF.

Here the CDR3 DNA reads TGCGCCAGCAGCTTGGAGGGACAGAGCACAGATACGCAGTATTTT. Translated: CASSLEGQSTDTQYF. This chain uses TRBV5-1 with TRBJ2-3, with 7 bases fitting TRBD1. The V and J ends lost 0 bases and 0 bases, in that order; junction bases with no gene match: 1. Germline assignment: CDR1 SGHRS and CDR2 YFSETQ. The CDR3 is 15 residues long. Drawing the rest from reference TRBV5-1 and TRBJ2-3, the complete variable domain is KAGVTQTPRYLIKTRGQQVTLSCSPISGHRSVSWYQQTPGQGLQFLFEYFSETQRNKGNFPGRFSGRQFSNSRSEMNVSTLELGDSALYLCASSLEGQSTDTQYFGPGTRLTVL.

V is TRBV5-1 and J is TRBJ2-7; D unclear. With 0 bases removed from V and 6 bases from J, the gap between germline ends came to 10 bases. Germline V CDR1 and CDR2: SGHRS, YFSETQ. The CDR3 runs to 13 residues. The DNA of the CDR3 is TGCGCCAGCAGCTTGGAAGCAGGATCCGAGCAGTACTTC. It encodes CASSLEAGSEQYF.

This chain joins TRBV5-6 and TRBJ1-3; TRBD1 matches 9 bases. Germline values: CDR1 SGHDT, CDR2 YYEEEE. The CDR3 sequence is 13 residues long. The junction had 3 bases not matched to a gene; V was cut back by 2 bases and J by 9 bases. This CDR3 reads CASSFRGQGTIYF. The CDR3 DNA sequence: TGTGCCAGCAGCTTCAGGGGACAGGGCACCATATATTTT.